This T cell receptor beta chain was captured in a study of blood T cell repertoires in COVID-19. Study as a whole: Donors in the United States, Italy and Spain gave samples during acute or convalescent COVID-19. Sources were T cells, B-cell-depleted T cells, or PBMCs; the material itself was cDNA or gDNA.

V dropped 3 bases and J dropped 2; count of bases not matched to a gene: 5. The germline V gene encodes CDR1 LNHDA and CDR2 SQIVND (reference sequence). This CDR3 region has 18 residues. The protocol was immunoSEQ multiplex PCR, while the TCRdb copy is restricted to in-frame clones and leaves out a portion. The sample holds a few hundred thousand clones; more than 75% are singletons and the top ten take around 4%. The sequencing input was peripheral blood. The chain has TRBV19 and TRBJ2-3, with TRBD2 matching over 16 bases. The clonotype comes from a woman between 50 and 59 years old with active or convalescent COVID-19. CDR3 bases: TGTGCCAGTAGTATTTCGGGACTAGCGGGAGGGACCACAGATACGCAGTATTTT. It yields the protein CASSISGLAGGTTDTQYF.